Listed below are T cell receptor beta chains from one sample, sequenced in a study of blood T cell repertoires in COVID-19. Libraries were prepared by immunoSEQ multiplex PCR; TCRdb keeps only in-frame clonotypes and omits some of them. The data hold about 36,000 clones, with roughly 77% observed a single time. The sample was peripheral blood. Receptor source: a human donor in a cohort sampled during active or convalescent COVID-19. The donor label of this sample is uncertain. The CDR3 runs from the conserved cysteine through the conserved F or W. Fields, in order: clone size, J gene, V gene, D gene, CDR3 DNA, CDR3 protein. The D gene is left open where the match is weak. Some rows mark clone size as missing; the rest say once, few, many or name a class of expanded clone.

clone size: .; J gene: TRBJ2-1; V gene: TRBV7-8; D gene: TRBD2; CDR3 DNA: TGTGCCAGCAGCCCCAGAGCGGGAGTAATCCATGAGCAGTTCTTC; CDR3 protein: CASSPRAGVIHEQFF
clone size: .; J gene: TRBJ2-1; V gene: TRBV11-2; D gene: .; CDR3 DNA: TGTGCCAGCAGCTCCGACAGATACAATGAGCAGTTCTTC; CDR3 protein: CASSSDRYNEQFF
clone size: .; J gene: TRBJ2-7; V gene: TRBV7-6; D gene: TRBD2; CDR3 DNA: TGTGCCAGCAGCTTTGGCGGGAGGGCCGGGTACGAGCAGTACTTC; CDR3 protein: CASSFGGRAGYEQYF
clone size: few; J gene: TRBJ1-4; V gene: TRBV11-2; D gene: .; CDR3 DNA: TGTGCCAGCAGCTTAGGCGGTGCAACTAATGAAAAACTGTTTTTT; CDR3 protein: CASSLGGATNEKLFF
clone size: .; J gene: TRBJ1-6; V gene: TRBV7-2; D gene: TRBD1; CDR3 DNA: TGTGCCAGCAGCCTCATGGGACAGGATAATTCACCCCTCCACTTT; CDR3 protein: CASSLMGQDNSPLHF
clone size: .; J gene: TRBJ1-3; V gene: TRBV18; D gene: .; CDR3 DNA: TGTGCCAGCTCACCGACGGCGACGGAGAACACCATATATTTT; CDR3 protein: CASSPTATENTIYF
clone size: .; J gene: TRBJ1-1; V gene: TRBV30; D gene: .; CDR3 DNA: TGTGCCTGGAGCAACTTCGGGGGGATGAACACTGAAGCTTTCTTT; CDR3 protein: CAWSNFGGMNTEAFF
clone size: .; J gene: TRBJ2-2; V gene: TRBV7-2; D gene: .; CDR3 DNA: TGTGCCAGCATCCAAACCCCCAGCACCGGGGAGCTGTTTTTT; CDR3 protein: CASIQTPSTGELFF
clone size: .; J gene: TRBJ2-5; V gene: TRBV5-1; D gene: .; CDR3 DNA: TGCGCCAGCAGCTTGGATACAGCCACTCAAGAGACCCAGTACTTC; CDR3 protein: CASSLDTATQETQYF
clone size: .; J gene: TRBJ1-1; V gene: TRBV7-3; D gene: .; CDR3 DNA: TGTGCCAGCAGCTTAGTCGGCGGAGACAGGCGCACTGAAGCTTTCTTT; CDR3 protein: CASSLVGGDRRTEAFF
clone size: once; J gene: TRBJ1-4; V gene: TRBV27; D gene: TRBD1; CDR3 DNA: TGTGCCAGCAGTTCCACAGGGGTCGGTGAAAAACTGTTTTTT; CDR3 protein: CASSSTGVGEKLFF
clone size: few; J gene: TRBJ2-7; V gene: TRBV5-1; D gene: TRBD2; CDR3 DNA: TGCGCCAGCAGCTGGACTAGCGGTGCCAACTCCTACGAGCAGTACTTC; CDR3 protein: CASSWTSGANSYEQYF
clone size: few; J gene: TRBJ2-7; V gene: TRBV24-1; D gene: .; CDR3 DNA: TGTGCCACCAGTGCGGAGGCGGGCGAGCAGTACTTC; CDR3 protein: CATSAEAGEQYF
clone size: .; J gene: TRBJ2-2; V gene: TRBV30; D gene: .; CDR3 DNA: TGTGCCTGGAGTGTAACCCTCCTAACCCGAGGAAGTTTGTTTTTT; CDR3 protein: CAWSVTLLTRGSLFF
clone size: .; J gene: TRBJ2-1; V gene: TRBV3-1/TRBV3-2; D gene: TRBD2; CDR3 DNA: TGTGCCAGCAGCCAAGGCGGGGGGAATGAGCAGTTCTTC; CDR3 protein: CASSQGGGNEQFF
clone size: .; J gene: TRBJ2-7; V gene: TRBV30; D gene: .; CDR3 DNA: TGTGCCTGGAGTGCAGGGGCCGAGCAGTACTTC; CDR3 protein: CAWSAGAEQYF
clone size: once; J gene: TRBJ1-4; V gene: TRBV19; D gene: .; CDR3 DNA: TGTGCCAGTAGTATAAGTAGTGCAACTAATGAAAAACTGTTTTTT; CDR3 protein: CASSISSATNEKLFF
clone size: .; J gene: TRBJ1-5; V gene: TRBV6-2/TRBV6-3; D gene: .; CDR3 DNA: TGTGCCAGCAGCCCGTCGGTTTCTACCAATCAGCCCCAGCATTTT; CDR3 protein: CASSPSVSTNQPQHF
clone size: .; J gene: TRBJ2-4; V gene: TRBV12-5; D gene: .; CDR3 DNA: TGTGCTAGTGGTTCCCCTCTGGACAGCCAAAACATTCAGTACTTC; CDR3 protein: CASGSPLDSQNIQYF
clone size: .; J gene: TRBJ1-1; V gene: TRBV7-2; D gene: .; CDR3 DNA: TGTGCCAGCAGCGAGCTCCAGGGGAGGGGTTTCTTT; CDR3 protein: CASSELQGRGFF
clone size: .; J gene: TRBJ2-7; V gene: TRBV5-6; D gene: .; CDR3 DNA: TGTGCCAGCAGCTTTCGAGGGATTTTGAACTACGAGCAGTACTTC; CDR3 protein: CASSFRGILNYEQYF
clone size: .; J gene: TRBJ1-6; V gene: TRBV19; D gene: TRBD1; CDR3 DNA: TGTGCCAGTAGTATGGGACAGAATTCACCCCTCCACTTT; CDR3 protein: CASSMGQNSPLHF